Below, 9 T cell receptor beta chains from the same sample are listed, as sequenced in a study of blood T cell repertoires in COVID-19. Only in-frame clones appear in the TCRdb table, and some are missing; sequencing was by immunoSEQ multiplex PCR. The repertoire has roughly 81,000 clones, 87% of them found once; the top ten carry 6.5% to 9.5%. Sequenced input: peripheral blood. The receptors here all came from a man aged 25 to 40 with acute or convalescent COVID-19.

J is TRBJ2-3 and V is TRBV3-1 (or the pseudogene TRBV3-2), with 7 nucleotides matching TRBD2. The germline CDR1 and CDR2 sequences are LGHDT and YNNKEL (reference sequence). The CDR3 is made up of 13 amino acids. The V gene end was trimmed by 3 bases and the J gene end by 4 bases; junction bases not matched to a gene: 1. The CDR3 nucleotides are TGTGCCAGCAGCCAGGCGGGGGCAGATACGCAGTATTTT. Translation gives CASSQAGADTQYF.

This clone was counted between two and nine times. This chain links TRBV9 with TRBJ1-6; 9 nucleotides match TRBD1. The V and J ends lost 4 bases and 7 bases, in that order; junction bases with no gene match: 3. The CDR3 is made up of 14 amino acids. The germline V gene encodes CDR1 SGDLS and CDR2 YYNGEE. The CDR3 sequence: CASSYGTGNSPLHF. Here the CDR3 DNA reads TGTGCCAGCAGCTACGGGACAGGGAATTCACCCCTCCACTTT.

This clone was counted a single time. The rearrangement links TRBV29-1 to TRBJ2-4; 8 bases map to TRBD2. V gave up 6 bases and J gave up 6 bases; unmatched junction bases: 10. The CDR3 extends over 14 amino acids. Germline lookup yields CDR1 SQVTM and CDR2 ANQGSEA. CDR3 nucleotides: TGCAGCGTCAGAGACCGGGAGGGCCGAAACATTCAGTACTTC. Translated, it gives CSVRDREGRNIQYF.

In its sample, this clone was seen a few times. A much larger clone sits a single nucleotide away, making a read error possible. The J gene is TRBJ2-7, the V gene TRBV9, with 10 positions matching TRBD1. The CDR3 totals 16 residues. V lost 3 bases, J lost 4 bases, and 10 bases stayed unmatched. Germline values: CDR1 SGDLS, CDR2 YYNGEE. The CDR3 loop is CASSGGAGTGDYEQYF. DNA of the CDR3: TGTGCCAGCAGCGGGGGTGCGGGGACAGGGGATTACGAGCAGTACTTC. Filled out from reference TRBV9 and TRBJ2-7, the complete variable domain reads DSGVTQTPKHLITATGQRVTLRCSPRSGDLSVYWYQQSLDQGLQFLIQYYNGEERAKGNILERFSAQQFPDLHSELNLSSLELGDSALYFCASSGGAGTGDYEQYFGPGTRLTVT.

This rearrangement joins TRBV28 to TRBJ2-1, with no clear D. Germline-derived CDR1 and CDR2 are MDHEN and SYDVKM. The CDR3 sequence is 14 residues long. V was shortened by 6 bases and J by 4 bases, with 13 bases between the two germline ends. CDR3 coding DNA: TGTGCCAGCAGACTAACGGCCTCATACAATGAGCAGTTCTTC. This encodes CASRLTASYNEQFF.

V gene TRBV4-1 combines with J gene TRBJ2-1, with 10 bases lining up with TRBD2. Germline V gives CDR1 MGHRA, CDR2 YSYEKL. Losses at the gene ends were 0 bases for V and 8 bases for J; bases not matched to a gene: 1. This CDR3 contains 14 residues. As DNA, the CDR3 is TGCGCCAGCAGCCAAGAGAGCGGGAGGGATGAGCAGTTCTTC. It yields the protein CASSQESGRDEQFF.

The gene calls are TRBV29-1 and TRBJ2-1, with TRBD1 as a possible D gene (6 bases). Germline lookup yields CDR1 SQVTM and CDR2 ANQGSEA. The CDR3 loop spans 15 amino acids. Trimming pared 7 bases from V and 4 bases from J, leaving 20 bases between. CDR3 sequence (DNA): TGCAGCGCCCGAAGGGACACGTCCCCTTACAATGAGCAGTTCTTC. It yields the protein CSARRDTSPYNEQFF.

The chain links TRBV29-1 to TRBJ2-4; D not resolved. The germline gives CDR1 SQVTM, CDR2 ANQGSEA. This CDR3 is built from 12 residues. The V end lost 3 bases, the J end lost 8 bases, and 11 bases lay between the germline ends. The CDR3 nucleotides read TGCAGCGTTGAGGGTAGCTCAGACATTCAGTACTTC. Translated, it gives CSVEGSSDIQYF.

CDR3 bases: TGTGCCAGCAGTCCCTTTGGAGCGGGAGGGATCAATGAGCAGTTCTTC. Its protein is CASSPFGAGGINEQFF. The chain uses TRBV28 and TRBJ2-1; TRBD2 agrees at 10 bases. Germline CDR1 and CDR2: MDHEN and SYDVKM. Trimming at V came to 5 bases and at J to 6 bases, leaving 10 bases not matched to a gene. This CDR3 is built from 16 residues.